This T cell receptor (beta chain) was profiled in a study of blood T cell repertoires in COVID-19. As for the study in general: COVID-19 samples collected from the United States, Italy and Spain covered acute and convalescent phases. T cells, B-cell-depleted T cells, or PBMCs supplied cDNA or gDNA.

In germline, CDR1 is LGHNA, CDR2 YNFKEQ. Trimming took off 1 base at V and 0 bases at J, with 10 bases between the two ends. The CDR3 runs 17 residues. Per the original data handling: Amplification of reference gene primers was used by the study to estimate nucleated cell counts. Clones were read by immunoSEQ multiplex PCR, and TCRdb kept only the in-frame ones, dropping some. D and trimming come from the DNA, and the V and J calls and clone size come from that table. The data contain around 150,000 clones, roughly 74% of them singletons. This clone was found a few times. Sequences were obtained from peripheral blood. The origin of this receptor is a woman over 75 with acute or convalescent COVID-19. The chain uses TRBV4-2 and TRBJ1-6; D not certain. The CDR3 here is CASSQGTPSSYNSPLHF. CDR3 DNA sequence: TGTGCCAGCAGCCAAGGAACTCCGAGCTCCTATAATTCACCCCTCCACTTT.